The source of this T cell receptor beta chain is a study of CD8+ T cells in alopecia areata. About the study: Patients received oral tofacitinib, 5 to 10 mg twice daily, for moderate-to-severe alopecia areata.

The CDR3 has 15 amino acids. The germline V gene encodes CDR1 SGDLS and CDR2 YYNGEE. V gave up 3 bases and J gave up 4 bases; unmatched junction bases: 8. TCR sequencing used cDNA made by reverse transcription of extracted RNA. Assay used: immunoSEQ multiplex PCR; TCRdb lists only in-frame clones, some missing. This sample carries about 170,000 clones, less than 80% of them seen once, and the ten largest clones take roughly 10%. The specimen was CD8+ T cells sorted from blood, collected at week 0. This clonotype was obtained from a human donor with alopecia areata. The rearrangement links TRBV9 to TRBJ1-2, with 8 nucleotides matching TRBD1. The CDR3 reads CASSAGTGDLYGYTF. DNA for the CDR3: TGTGCCAGCAGCGCCGGGACAGGAGACCTCTATGGCTACACCTTC.